The next 18 T cell receptor beta chains were all read from a single sample in a study of T-cell reconstitution after alpha-beta-depleted transplantation in children. Unique molecular identifiers were incorporated when the TCRbeta library was constructed. In TCRdb, the PCR reads were re-called with MiXCR into one record per CDR3 protein. The sample consists of a few hundred thousand distinct CDR3 sequences, about a tenth of them appearing once. Sequences were derived from PBMCs, sampled before TCRalphabeta/CD19-depleted stem cell transplant. These receptors came from a child younger than two with acute myeloid leukemia, due to receive a stem cell transplant.

This clonotype showed up many times. V gene TRBV28 combines with J gene TRBJ1-1; 9 bases are a match to TRBD1. Trimming cost V 6 bases and J 5 bases; bases outside gene matches: 4. This CDR3 is 13 amino acids long. Germline V gene sequence: CDR1 MDHEN, CDR2 SYDVKM. The CDR3 region has the DNA TGTGCCAGCAGGACAGGGGGATCTACTGAAGCTTTCTTT. It translates to CASRTGGSTEAFF.

The sample holds one count of this clonotype. A much larger clone is a single base away; this may be a read error. CDR3: CASSSRTVWANTEAFF. CDR3 in DNA: TGTGCCAGCAGTTCGCGGACAGTGTGGGCGAACACTGAAGCTTTCTTT. The rearrangement joins TRBV27 to TRBJ1-1; tentatively, D is TRBD1 (6 bases). V was cut by 4 bases and J by 1 base, with 16 bases left in between. From germline, CDR1 is MNHEY and CDR2 SMNVEV (reference sequence). The CDR3 is 16 amino acids.

This clonotype was observed a handful of times. V gene TRBV19 combines with J gene TRBJ2-1; 8 positions agree with TRBD2. The junction had 6 bases not matched to a gene; V was cut back by 4 bases and J by 1 base. Germline CDR1 LNHDA, CDR2 SQIVND (reference sequence). The CDR3 runs to 16 residues. DNA of the CDR3: TGTGCCAGTAGTAACCTGCGGGGGGAGTCCTACAATGAGCAGTTCTTC. Amino acid sequence: CASSNLRGESYNEQFF.

In its sample, this clonotype was seen a few times. The V call is TRBV15, the J call TRBJ2-3, with a possible D match to TRBD2 (6 bases). V lost 2 bases and J lost 11, with 14 bases in between. The CDR3 length is 13 residues. CDR1 LNHNV and CDR2 YYDKDF come from the germline V gene (reference sequence). The CDR3, as DNA: TGTGCCACCAGCAGACCCAATAGCGGAATGCAGTATTTT. Translation: CATSRPNSGMQYF. Full variable domain (outside the CDR3, taken from reference TRBV15 and TRBJ2-3): DAMVIQNPRYQVTQFGKPVTLSCSQTLNHNVMYWYQQKSSQAPKLLFHYYDKDFNNEADTPDNFQSRRPNTSFCFLDIRSPGLGDTAMYLCATSRPNSGMQYFGPGTRLTVL.

A word on this clonotype: Given a much more abundant clone one base away, this may be a read error. The rearrangement uses TRBV3-1 and TRBJ2-7, with 8 bases identical to TRBD2. CDR1 and CDR2 from the germline V gene are LGHDT and YNNKEL (reference sequence). This CDR3 has 15 amino acids. The CDR3, as DNA: TGTGCCTGCAGCCAAGTCGGGAGGGCCTACTACGAGCAGTACTTC. This translates into CACSQVGRAYYEQYF.

This clonotype was observed at least ten times. This chain uses TRBV5-1 with TRBJ2-7; TRBD1 is a possible D gene (6 bases). In germline, CDR1 is SGHRS, CDR2 YFSETQ. The CDR3 is made up of 14 amino acids. V was trimmed by 1 base and J by 7 bases, leaving 15 bases between them. CDR3 DNA: TGCGCCAGCAGCTTGTCCGGGACAACCGCTGAGCAGTACTTC. It translates to CASSLSGTTAEQYF.

J is TRBJ2-3 and V is TRBV28, with TRBD2 matching 11 bases. The V segment lost 2 bases and the J segment 2 bases; nucleotides outside the gene matches: 3. Germline V gene lookup returns CDR1 MDHEN and CDR2 SYDVKM. The CDR3 consists of 16 residues. CDR3 region: CASSLGTSGYTDTQYF. In nucleotides, the CDR3 is TGTGCCAGCAGTTTAGGGACTAGCGGCTACACAGATACGCAGTATTTT.

Ten or more counts support this clonotype. The chain joins TRBV11-1 to TRBJ2-1; TRBD2 agrees at 9 bases. CDR1 is SGHAT and CDR2 is FQDESV in the germline V gene (reference sequence). This CDR3 has 20 amino acids. V lost 5 bases, J lost 0 bases, and 17 bases stayed unmatched. CDR3 in amino acids: CASSPLREREALSSYNEQFF. CDR3 nucleotides: TGTGCCAGCAGCCCCCTTCGGGAGCGGGAGGCTCTTAGCTCCTACAATGAGCAGTTCTTC.

Many counts were recorded for this clonotype. The chain uses TRBV11-2 and TRBJ1-1; 9 nucleotides line up with TRBD1. Germline V gives CDR1 SGHAT, CDR2 FQNNGV. V was clipped by 5 bases and J by 0 bases; unmatched bases: 13. CDR3 length: 18 residues. The CDR3, as DNA: TGTGCCAGCAGCCCCAGCGAACAAGGACAGGGGATGAACACTGAAGCTTTCTTT. This translates into CASSPSEQGQGMNTEAFF. Using reference TRBV11-2 and TRBJ1-1 for the parts outside the CDR3, the full variable domain is EAGVAQSPRYKIIEKRQSVAFWCNPISGHATLYWYQQILGQGPKLLIQFQNNGVVDDSQLPKDRFSAERLKGVDSTLKIQPAKLEDSAVYLCASSPSEQGQGMNTEAFFGQGTRLTVV.

As concerns this clonotype: At one of its ends the junction is not consistent with the germline gene, which may arise from a read error. The V gene is TRBV28, the J gene TRBJ2-7; 9 bases match TRBD1. Germline assignment: CDR1 MDHEN and CDR2 SYDVKM. The CDR3 sequence is 14 residues long. This CDR3 reads CASSSQGAIDEQHF. CDR3 sequence (DNA): TGTGCCAGCAGTTCACAGGGGGCGATTGACGAGCAGCACTTC.

As concerns this clonotype: A read error may be the cause here, since a much bigger clone is one base away. The V call is TRBV7-6, the J call TRBJ2-2; a weak D match, TRBD1 (5 bases). The CDR3 has 17 residues. V was clipped by 3 bases and J by 7 bases, with 21 bases between them. Germline lookup yields CDR1 SGHVS and CDR2 FNYEAQ. As DNA, the CDR3 is TGTGCCAGCAGCTTCTACTTCACTCAGGGCAGTGACGGGGAGCTGTTTTTT. This sequence encodes CASSFYFTQGSDGELFF.

About this clonotype: It may be a read error: a sequence one base away is much more abundant. The chain carries TRBV11-3 and TRBJ2-7; 9 nucleotides match TRBD1. The CDR3 has 14 amino acids. The ends lost 4 bases at V and 2 bases at J; junction bases unmatched: 3. CDR1 and CDR2 from the germline V gene are SGHNT and YENEEA. CDR3 sequence reads: CASSWGQGAYEQYF. DNA of the CDR3: TGTGCCAGCAGCTGGGGACAGGGAGCCTACGAGCAGTACTTC.

This clonotype was found many times. The genes are TRBV29-1 and TRBJ2-1; a possible D gene is TRBD1 (5 bases). V dropped 7 bases and J dropped 2 bases, with 21 bases sitting between them. The CDR3 length is 16 residues. Per the germline V gene, CDR1 is SQVTM and CDR2 is ANQGSEA. The CDR3 spells CSAFVQGSNAYNEQFF. Written as DNA, the CDR3 is TGCAGCGCCTTCGTGCAGGGAAGTAACGCCTACAATGAGCAGTTCTTC.

In its sample, this clonotype was seen many times. The chain recombines TRBV10-3 with TRBJ2-3, with TRBD2 matching 13 bases. V was clipped by 4 bases and J by 3 bases; unmatched bases: 4. Germline V gene data show CDR1 as ENHRY and CDR2 as SYGVKD. The CDR3 totals 16 residues. The CDR3: CAISGLAGGETDTQYF. CDR3 coding DNA: TGTGCCATCAGTGGACTAGCGGGAGGAGAAACAGATACGCAGTATTTT.

This clonotype has just a few counts. V gene TRBV5-5 combines with J gene TRBJ2-7; D assignment may be TRBD1 or TRBD2 (8 bases each). V was clipped by 2 bases and J by 2 bases, with 23 bases between them. From germline, CDR1 is SGHKS and CDR2 YYEKEE (reference sequence). The CDR3 has 18 residues. DNA for the CDR3: TGTGCCAGCAGCTTATACAGGGGGAGTAGCGGGGAACCCTACGAGCAGTACTTC. This codes for CASSLYRGSSGEPYEQYF. Looking up the rest from reference TRBV5-5 and TRBJ2-7 gives the full variable domain: DAGVTQSPTHLIKTRGQQVTLRCSPISGHKSVSWYQQVLGQGPQFIFQYYEKEERGRGNFPDRFSARQFPNYSSELNVNALLLGDSALYLCASSLYRGSSGEPYEQYFGPGTRLTVT.

This clonotype occurred many times. This chain's CDR3 is CASSFWSYTGELFF. The CDR3 coding sequence is TGTGCCAGCAGCTTTTGGTCTTACACCGGGGAGCTGTTTTTT. The V call is TRBV7-2, the J call TRBJ2-2; D gene uncertain. Per the germline V gene, CDR1 is SGHTA and CDR2 is FQGNSA. The germline V and J ends were trimmed by 3 bases and 3 bases, with 8 bases remaining between them. The length of the CDR3 is 14 residues.

The sample holds many counts of this clonotype. The V call is TRBV7-9, the J call TRBJ2-1; TRBD1 matches 9 bases. The CDR3 has 15 residues. CDR1 SEHNR and CDR2 FQNEAQ come from the germline V gene (reference sequence). After removal of 4 bases from V and 2 bases from J, the junction contained 3 bases not matched to a gene. CDR3 amino acids: CASSSRQGAYNEQFF. Here the CDR3 DNA reads TGTGCCAGCAGCTCACGACAGGGGGCCTACAATGAGCAGTTCTTC.

This clonotype was observed a handful of times. V usage is TRBV20-1 and J usage is TRBJ1-1; D remains ambiguous. V dropped 5 bases and J dropped 1 base, with 5 bases sitting between them. This CDR3 is built from 11 residues. Germline lookup yields CDR1 DFQATT and CDR2 SNEGSKA (reference sequence). CDR3 bases: TGCAGTGCTGAACAGAACACTGAAGCTTTCTTT. This gives the protein CSAEQNTEAFF.